This section outlines one T cell receptor beta chain sequence together with its context. This record belongs to a study of OX40 agonist ivuxolimab in advanced cancers. TCRdb keeps only in-frame clones here, not all; method: immunoSEQ multiplex PCR. This table holds about 54,000 clones, approximately 90% found once. The TCR originated in an adult with an advanced solid tumor such as melanoma, head and neck, liver or kidney cancer. This specimen consisted of CD4+ or CD8+ T cells sorted from blood, obtained in a trial of the OX40 agonist ivuxolimab.

As DNA, the CDR3 is TGTGCCAGCAGCACCGGACTAGCGGGGAGGAATGAGCAGTTCTTC. This sequence encodes CASSTGLAGRNEQFF. The chain links TRBV9 to TRBJ2-1; 12 nucleotides align to TRBD2. This CDR3 spans 15 amino acids. V was pared by 4 bases and J by 7 bases, with 6 bases of the junction left unmatched. The germline V gene has CDR1 SGDLS and CDR2 YYNGEE.